This TCR beta chain appears in the sequencing data of a study of blood T cell repertoires in COVID-19. At the level of the study: Samples came from the United States, Italy and Spain, spanning acute and convalescent COVID-19. From T cells, B-cell-depleted T cells, or PBMCs came the material, which was cDNA or gDNA.

The method was immunoSEQ multiplex PCR; TCRdb's version includes in-frame clones alone and lacks a portion of them. The sample has 85,000 to 130,000 clones, about 84% seen once. This CDR3 contains 16 residues. CDR1 is SGHNT and CDR2 is YENEEA in the germline V gene. Trimming took 1 base from V and 0 from J, leaving 12 bases between them. The V call is TRBV11-3, the J call TRBJ1-1, with D perhaps matching TRBD1 (6 bases). Material for sequencing was peripheral blood. The source of this sequence is a woman aged 60-70 years with acute or convalescent COVID-19. This CDR3 is CASSLGGGRLNTEAFF. The CDR3 bases are TGTGCCAGCAGCTTAGGCGGGGGGCGGCTGAACACTGAAGCTTTCTTT.